The TCR beta chain under discussion was sequenced for a study of vaccination and CD4 T cells after COVID-19. General study points: Analysis of convalescent patients found that 304 of 307 vaccine-specific clones were spike mono-reactive.

Sequencing of cultured CD4+ T cell DNA used the Oncomine TCR Beta short-read assay. From the PCR reads, TCRdb called clonotypes with MiXCR, one entry per CDR3 protein. The sample contains around 10,000 distinct CDR3 sequences, more than 20% of which appear only once. With regard to this clonotype: As yet, its antigen is unknown.

CDR3 size: 14 residues. V lost 6 bases, J lost 2 bases, and 14 bases lay in between. Per the germline V gene, CDR1 is SGHRS and CDR2 is YFSETQ. Regarding treatment: approximately nine-day PBMC culture with coronavirus spike peptide pools or control peptides (ViraFEST assay). After culture for under twelve days, isolation of CD4+ T cells was performed by negative selection. This TCR was recovered from a human donor who had recovered from COVID-19. The V gene is TRBV5-1, the J gene TRBJ2-5; TRBD1 might be the D (6 bases). The sequencing used CD4+ T cells from blood, cultured in vitro, collected after SARS-CoV-2 vaccination. The chain's CDR3 is CASKGQNTQETQYF. The CDR3 DNA reads as TGCGCCAGCAAAGGACAGAACACACAAGAGACCCAGTACTTC.